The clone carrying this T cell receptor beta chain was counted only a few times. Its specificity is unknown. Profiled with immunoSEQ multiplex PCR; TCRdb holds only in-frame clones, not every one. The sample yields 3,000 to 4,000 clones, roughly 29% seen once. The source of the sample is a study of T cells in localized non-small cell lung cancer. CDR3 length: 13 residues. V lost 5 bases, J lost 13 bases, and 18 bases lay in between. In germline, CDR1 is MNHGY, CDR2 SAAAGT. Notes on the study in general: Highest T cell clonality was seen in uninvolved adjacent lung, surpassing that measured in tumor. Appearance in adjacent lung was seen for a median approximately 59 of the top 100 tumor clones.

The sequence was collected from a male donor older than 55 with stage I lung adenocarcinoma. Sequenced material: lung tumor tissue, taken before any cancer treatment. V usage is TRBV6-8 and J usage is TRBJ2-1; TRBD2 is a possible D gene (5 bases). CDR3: CASSAVDGGRQFF. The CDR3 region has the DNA TGTGCCAGCAGTGCCGTCGATGGCGGGCGTCAGTTCTTC.